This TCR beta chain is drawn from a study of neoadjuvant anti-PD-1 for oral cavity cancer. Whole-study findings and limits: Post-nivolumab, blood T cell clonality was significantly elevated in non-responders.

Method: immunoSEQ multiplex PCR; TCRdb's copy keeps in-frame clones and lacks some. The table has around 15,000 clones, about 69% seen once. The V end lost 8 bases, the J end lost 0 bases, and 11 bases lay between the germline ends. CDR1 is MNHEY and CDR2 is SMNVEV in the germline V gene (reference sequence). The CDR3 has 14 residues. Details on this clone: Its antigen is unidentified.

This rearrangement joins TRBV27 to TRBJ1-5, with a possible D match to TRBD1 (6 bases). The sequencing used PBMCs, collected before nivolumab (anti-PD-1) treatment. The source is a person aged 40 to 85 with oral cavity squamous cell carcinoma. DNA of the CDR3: TGTGCCAGCGGCCGGGACATTAGCAATCAGCCCCAGCATTTT. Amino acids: CASGRDISNQPQHF.